This T cell receptor (beta chain) was observed in a study of cytomegalovirus exposure and HLA in healthy donors. Study-level results: Among CMV-associated TCR beta chains, most appeared HLA-restricted in a later analysis. Later examination showed HLA-associated TCR beta chains had greater clonal expansion than equally common others. Later analysis identified 16,000 or so TCR beta sequences associated with HLA alleles, using a false discovery rate threshold of 0.05.

The table lists this clone with a few counts. The antigen is unknown. With 60 Vbeta and 13 Jbeta primers, the PCR was carried out. Using immunoSEQ multiplex PCR, the repertoire was profiled, and TCRdb retains in-frame clones only, with some absent. In the table there are 130,000 or so clones, over 65% of which are singletons. What was sequenced was PBMCs. The receptor was derived from a woman in her forties in good health and CMV-seronegative.

The CDR3 sequence: CASSLDPDMNTEAFF. DNA of the CDR3: TGTGCCAGCAGCTTAGACCCAGACATGAACACTGAAGCTTTCTTT. V and J are TRBV11-2 and TRBJ1-1; unclear D gene. The CDR3 length is 15 residues. The V end was cut by 0 bases, the J end by 0 bases, with 8 bases between. The germline V gene encodes CDR1 SGHAT and CDR2 FQNNGV. The complete variable domain, with remaining parts taken from reference TRBV11-2 and TRBJ1-1, reads EAGVAQSPRYKIIEKRQSVAFWCNPISGHATLYWYQQILGQGPKLLIQFQNNGVVDDSQLPKDRFSAERLKGVDSTLKIQPAKLEDSAVYLCASSLDPDMNTEAFFGQGTRLTVV.